Given below is one T cell receptor (beta chain) in context. What it binds is not known. CDR3 length: 18 amino acids. Trimming at V came to 3 bases and at J to 0 bases, leaving 12 bases not matched to a gene. The germline V gene has CDR1 SGHRS and CDR2 YFSETQ. With a J-beta primer mix and a sample-barcoded 5' primer, a second PCR ran roughly 6 to 12 cycles. TCRdb reprocessed the 5' RACE reads with MiXCR, giving one entry per CDR3 protein. The table records roughly 930,000 distinct CDR3 sequences, about 48% of them present only once. This sample stems from a study of blood T cells in healthy people across ages. Study-level results: Expanded clonotype changes were possibly confounded by unknown donor CMV status. Older age coincided with a roughly linear decline in TCR beta diversity per million T cells.

The chain links TRBV5-1 to TRBJ2-7; TRBD2 agrees at 10 bases. The origin of this receptor is a man aged 25 to 45 in good health. The sample taken for sequencing was blood. For the CDR3, the DNA is TGCGCCAGCAGCTCGTCGGCCCTAGCGGGGGCCTTCTCCTACGAGCAGTACTTC. Translating it yields CASSSSALAGAFSYEQYF.